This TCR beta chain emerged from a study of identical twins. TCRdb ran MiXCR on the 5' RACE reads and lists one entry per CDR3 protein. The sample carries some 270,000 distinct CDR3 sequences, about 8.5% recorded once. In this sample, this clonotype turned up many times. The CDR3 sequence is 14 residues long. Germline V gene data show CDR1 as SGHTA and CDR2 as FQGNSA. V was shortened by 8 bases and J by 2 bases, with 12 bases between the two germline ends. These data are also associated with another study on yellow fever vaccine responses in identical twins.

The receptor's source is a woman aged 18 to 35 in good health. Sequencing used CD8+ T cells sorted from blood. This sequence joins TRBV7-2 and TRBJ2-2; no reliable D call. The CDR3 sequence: CASGRWENTGELFF. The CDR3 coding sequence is TGTGCCAGCGGAAGGTGGGAAAACACCGGGGAGCTGTTTTTT.